These 11 T cell receptor beta chains originate from one sample sequenced in a study of control samples from healthy donors and cancer patients. Here immunoSEQ multiplex PCR was the method, and the copy in TCRdb shows in-frame clones only, minus some. The table includes 60,000 to 75,000 clones, over 75% detected once. The sequenced sample consisted of blood. The receptors shown here come from a man aged 45-60 years in good health.

This clone was recorded only once. The chain combines TRBV6-2 or TRBV6-3 with TRBJ2-7, with 12 bases matching TRBD2. V gave up 6 bases and J gave up 2 bases; unmatched junction bases: 5. Looked up from germline, CDR1 is MNHEY and CDR2 is SVGEGT. The CDR3 has 15 residues. DNA of the CDR3: TGTGCCAGCAGGTACCTAGCGGGAGGGACCTACGAGCAGTACTTC. Amino acid sequence: CASRYLAGGTYEQYF.

V usage is TRBV27 and J usage is TRBJ2-1; TRBD1 matches at 9 bases. After removal of 3 bases from V and 5 bases from J, the junction contained 5 bases not matched to a gene. The CDR3 totals 15 residues. Germline V gives CDR1 MNHEY, CDR2 SMNVEV (reference sequence). The CDR3 sequence is CASSFGTGRNNEQFF. The CDR3 DNA follows: TGTGCCAGCAGTTTTGGGACAGGGAGGAACAATGAGCAGTTCTTC.

The chain is built from TRBV5-1 and TRBJ2-7; 8 nucleotides agree with TRBD1. The CDR3 consists of 16 residues. The ends lost 4 bases at V and 1 base at J; junction bases unmatched: 10. Germline lookup yields CDR1 SGHRS and CDR2 YFSETQ. The CDR3 DNA sequence: TGCGCCAGCAGCCGGGGGACAGGCCTCACTTCCTACGAGCAGTACTTC. It encodes CASSRGTGLTSYEQYF.

This chain connects TRBV27 to TRBJ2-1, with D tentatively TRBD2 (6 bases). The CDR3 runs 16 residues. Germline loops: CDR1 MNHEY, CDR2 SMNVEV (reference sequence). The V gene lost 5 bases and the J gene lost 5 bases, with 19 bases spanning the gap. In DNA form, the CDR3 reads TGTGCCAGCAGTCGAACCGGGACTGTCCGACACAATGAGCAGTTCTTC. Translating gives CASSRTGTVRHNEQFF.

This clone was detected only a few times. The chain joins TRBV6-2 or TRBV6-3 to TRBJ2-1, with D perhaps given as TRBD1 or TRBD2 (5 bases each). CDR1 and CDR2 (germline): MNHEY, SVGEGT. This CDR3 has 14 amino acids. Trimming pared 6 bases from V and 8 bases from J, leaving 17 bases between. DNA of the CDR3: TGTGCCAGCAGCGACCCGCGAGGGGCCCATGAGCAGTTCTTC. Its protein product is CASSDPRGAHEQFF.

The rearrangement joins TRBV2 to TRBJ1-6; 8 bases fit TRBD1. V gave up 5 bases and J gave up 0 bases; unmatched junction bases: 3. CDR3 size: 16 residues. CDR1 and CDR2 (germline): SNHLY, FYNNEI. The DNA for the CDR3 is TGTGCCAGCAGTCGACAGGGGACCTCCTATAATTCACCCCTCCACTTT. Translated, it gives CASSRQGTSYNSPLHF.

This CDR3 is CASRVGWRASPLHF. The CDR3, as DNA: TGTGCCAGCAGGGTCGGTTGGCGCGCTTCACCCCTCCACTTT. The chain uses TRBV11-2 and TRBJ1-6; D not certain. CDR1 and CDR2 (germline): SGHAT, FQNNGV. With 6 bases removed from V and 9 bases from J, the gap between germline ends came to 15 bases. This CDR3 has 14 amino acids.

This chain uses TRBV6-6 with TRBJ2-5, with 14 bases that match TRBD2. The CDR3 is 17 residues long. With 5 bases clipped from V and 0 bases from J, the junction kept 5 bases outside the gene matches. The germline V gene encodes CDR1 MNHNY and CDR2 SVGAGI (reference sequence). The CDR3 here is CASSLTSGGEYQETQYF. CDR3 nucleotide sequence: TGTGCCAGCAGTCTGACTAGCGGGGGGGAGTACCAAGAGACCCAGTACTTC.

This sequence joins TRBV10-3 and TRBJ1-2; D ambiguous. The V and J ends lost 0 bases and 4 bases respectively, with 21 bases between them. Germline values: CDR1 ENHRY, CDR2 SYGVKD. CDR3 length: 18 residues. In DNA, the CDR3 is TGTGCCATCAGTGAGTCATTTAACGTAAGGGAAGAAGGCTATGGCTACACCTTC. This translates into CAISESFNVREEGYGYTF.

V gene TRBV6-5 combines with J gene TRBJ2-5, with D maybe TRBD1 (5 bases). Trimming pared 6 bases from V and 5 bases from J, leaving 19 bases between. Germline V gene lookup returns CDR1 MNHEY and CDR2 SVGAGI. The CDR3 covers 15 residues. This CDR3 is CASSFSRAPGETQYF. In DNA form, the CDR3 reads TGTGCCAGCAGCTTTTCGCGAGCCCCAGGGGAGACCCAGTACTTC.

In its sample, this clone was seen once. V gene TRBV7-3 combines with J gene TRBJ2-7; tentative D call: TRBD2 (7 bases). Germline V gene sequence: CDR1 SGHTA, CDR2 FQGTGA. This CDR3 spans 15 amino acids. V lost 3 bases and J 4 bases, leaving 16 bases between the germline ends. CDR3 nucleotide sequence: TGTGCCAGCAGCTTTAGGGGGGGCGCCGCTTACGAGCAGTACTTC. Protein product: CASSFRGGAAYEQYF. Complete variable domain (other parts from reference TRBV7-3 and TRBJ2-7): GAGVSQTPSNKVTEKGKYVELRCDPISGHTALYWYRQSLGQGPEFLIYFQGTGAADDSGLPNDRFFAVRPEGSVSTLKIQRTERGDSAVYLCASSFRGGAAYEQYFGPGTRLTVT.